A single sample is the source of the 18 T cell receptor beta chains below, sequenced in a study of blood T cell repertoires in COVID-19. Only in-frame clones appear in the TCRdb table, and some are missing; sequencing was by immunoSEQ multiplex PCR. The table has 250,000 or so clones, 75% to 90% seen once. Sequences were obtained from PBMCs or T cells enriched from blood (not recorded which). The origin of the receptors is a man aged 45-65 years who had been exposed to COVID-19.

V gene TRBV9 combines with J gene TRBJ2-2; TRBD2 is a possible D gene (7 bases). The CDR3 length is 16 residues. Trimming shortened V by 0 bases and J by 7 bases, and 16 bases separated the two germline ends. The germline V gene has CDR1 SGDLS and CDR2 YYNGEE. The CDR3 DNA is TGTGCCAGCAGCGTAGTGGCGGGGGCTGTCGGCGGGGAGCTGTTTTTT. Protein product: CASSVVAGAVGGELFF.

The CDR3 DNA reads as TGTGCCAGTAGTATAACAAGTGGAAACACCATATATTTT. Protein: CASSITSGNTIYF. The chain employs TRBV19 and TRBJ1-3; D unresolved. Germline V gene sequence: CDR1 LNHDA, CDR2 SQIVND (reference sequence). The V end lost 2 bases, the J end lost 3 bases, and 5 bases lay between the germline ends. The CDR3 runs to 13 residues.

The rearrangement joins TRBV5-1 to TRBJ2-1, with 7 bases aligning to TRBD1. CDR3 length equals 15 residues. Looked up from germline, CDR1 is SGHRS and CDR2 is YFSETQ. V dropped 0 bases and J dropped 6; count of bases not matched to a gene: 6. For the CDR3, the DNA is TGCGCCAGCAGCTTGGCGCCCTCAGGGGGCAATGAGCAGTTCTTC. This encodes CASSLAPSGGNEQFF.

This clone was seen a few times. The sample holds other DNA sequences that translate to the same CDR3. The chain is built from TRBV2 and TRBJ1-5; 9 bases are shared with TRBD1. Germline trimming cut 4 bases from V and 5 bases from J; bases unmatched to any gene: 0. CDR1 is SNHLY and CDR2 is FYNNEI in the germline V gene. The CDR3 has 13 amino acids. The CDR3 reads CASSGDRDQPQHF. The CDR3 DNA sequence: TGTGCCAGCAGTGGGGACAGGGATCAGCCCCAGCATTTT.

The chain links TRBV18 to TRBJ1-2; 7 positions match TRBD1. The CDR3 runs 16 residues. With 0 bases clipped from V and 7 bases from J, the junction kept 11 bases outside the gene matches. Per the germline V gene, CDR1 is KGHSH and CDR2 is LQKENI. CDR3 bases: TGTGCCAGCTCACCACCGGTCTCTTTGACAGGGAGTGGCTACACCTTC. Translated, it gives CASSPPVSLTGSGYTF.

In the case of this clone: This sample also contains other DNA sequences that code for the same CDR3. The chain employs TRBV5-1 and TRBJ2-3; D possibly corresponds to TRBD2 (5 bases). This CDR3 has 13 amino acids. Trimming removed 4 bases from V and 3 bases from J, with 9 bases in between. Germline V CDR1 and CDR2: SGHRS, YFSETQ. CDR3 protein: CASSPGGTDTQYF. The CDR3 DNA reads as TGCGCCAGCAGCCCAGGCGGGACAGATACGCAGTATTTT.

V is TRBV6-1 and J is TRBJ2-7, with D hard to call. The CDR3 is 13 residues long. The germline CDR1 and CDR2 sequences are MNHNS and SASEGT. V was pared by 2 bases and J by 6 bases, with 11 bases between. CDR3 nucleotides: TGTGCCAGCAGTGAACTATTCTTCGGCGAGCAGTACGTC. This sequence encodes CASSELFFGEQYV.

This clone showed up just once. The chain joins TRBV18 to TRBJ2-1; TRBD2 matches 10 bases. There are 20 residues in the CDR3. Germline CDR1 and CDR2: KGHSH and LQKENI. V gave up 1 base and J gave up 2 bases; unmatched junction bases: 14. The CDR3 nucleotides are TGTGCCAGCTCACCACGAAGCCTGCGGACTAGCGGAGATACCTACAATGAGCAGTTCTTC. This codes for CASSPRSLRTSGDTYNEQFF.

The genes are TRBV24-1 and TRBJ2-1, with D tentatively TRBD2 (6 bases). Germline CDR1 KGHDR, CDR2 SFDVKD. V was cut by 9 bases and J by 0 bases, with 14 bases left in between. The CDR3 covers 15 residues. DNA for the CDR3: TGTGCCACCGGGGGAGGAGCAGGCTCCTACAATGAGCAGTTCTTC. This sequence encodes CATGGGAGSYNEQFF.

The V call is TRBV7-2, the J call TRBJ2-6; no reliable D call. CDR3 length: 18 residues. From germline, CDR1 is SGHTA and CDR2 FQGNSA. With 5 bases removed from V and 0 bases from J, the gap between germline ends came to 17 bases. CDR3 DNA: TGTGCCAGCAGCCCTAGACGGAAGCTTAGCTCTGGGGCCAACGTCCTGACTTTC. Its protein product is CASSPRRKLSSGANVLTF.

This chain links TRBV3-1 (or the pseudogene TRBV3-2) with TRBJ1-4, with 7 bases aligning to TRBD1. Unmatched junction bases numbered 16, after V lost 3 bases and J lost 0 bases. The CDR3 length is 20 residues. Germline V gene lookup returns CDR1 LGHDT and CDR2 YNNKEL (reference sequence). CDR3 sequence reads: CASSHHRQGRHIATNEKLFF. The DNA of the CDR3 is TGTGCCAGCAGCCACCACCGACAGGGAAGGCATATTGCAACTAATGAAAAACTGTTTTTT.

The rearrangement links TRBV6-1 to TRBJ1-5, with D perhaps matching TRBD1 (5 bases). The CDR3 is 16 residues long. With 0 bases removed from V and 7 bases from J, the gap between germline ends came to 16 bases. Germline V gene lookup returns CDR1 MNHNS and CDR2 SASEGT. The CDR3 sequence is CASSEALPGIGQPQHF. In DNA, the CDR3 is TGTGCCAGCAGTGAAGCGCTTCCAGGGATTGGGCAGCCCCAGCATTTT.

CDR3 region: CASSFIQGSYEQYF. For the CDR3, the DNA is TGTGCCAGCAGCTTCATACAGGGATCCTACGAGCAGTACTTC. The chain is built from TRBV13 and TRBJ2-7, with D possibly TRBD1 on 6 matching bases. CDR1 and CDR2 from the germline V gene are PRHDT and FYEKMQ (reference sequence). V was clipped by 3 bases and J by 1 base, with 10 bases between them. This CDR3 comprises 14 residues.

The CDR3: CASSFPVGTGRPETQYF. CDR3 nucleotides: TGTGCCAGCAGCTTTCCAGTCGGGACAGGGAGACCGGAGACCCAGTACTTC. J is TRBJ2-5 and V is TRBV5-4, with 9 bases aligning to TRBD1. Trimming cost V 2 bases and J 5 bases; bases outside gene matches: 13. The CDR3 length is 17 residues. Germline values: CDR1 SGHNT, CDR2 YYREEE (reference sequence).

The genes are TRBV10-3 and TRBJ1-3; D is perhaps TRBD1 (5 bases). Germline CDR1 reads ENHRY; CDR2 reads SYGVKD. V was clipped by 4 bases and J by 3 bases, with 13 bases between them. The CDR3 length is 15 residues. Written as DNA, the CDR3 is TGTGCCATCAGTGGCCGGGACTTCCTTGGAAACACCATATATTTT. This gives the protein CAISGRDFLGNTIYF.

This chain uses TRBV10-3 with TRBJ1-5; 9 nucleotides agree with TRBD1. Germline values: CDR1 ENHRY, CDR2 SYGVKD. The CDR3 is 16 residues long. V dropped 0 bases and J dropped 6; count of bases not matched to a gene: 6. The CDR3 loop reads CAISESGQGTGQPQHF. CDR3 nucleotides: TGTGCCATCAGTGAGTCGGGACAGGGTACGGGTCAGCCCCAGCATTTT.

The rearrangement uses TRBV7-9 and TRBJ2-5; a possible D gene is TRBD1 (5 bases). V shed 0 bases and J shed 7 bases, with 18 bases lying between them. Germline V gene sequence: CDR1 SEHNR, CDR2 FQNEAQ (reference sequence). CDR3 length: 16 amino acids. The CDR3 sequence: CASSLASQGPQSTQYF. For the CDR3, the DNA is TGTGCCAGCAGCTTAGCGTCTCAGGGTCCTCAATCGACCCAGTACTTC.

This chain links TRBV7-3 with TRBJ2-1; 9 bases line up with TRBD2. The CDR3 length is 15 residues. Germline V CDR1 and CDR2: SGHTA, FQGTGA. Trimming took 3 bases from V and 6 from J; bases not matched to a gene: 6. CDR3 sequence reads: CASSLKREVSNEQFF. The CDR3, as DNA: TGTGCCAGCAGCTTGAAGCGGGAGGTTAGCAATGAGCAGTTCTTC.